A single sample is the source of the 5 T cell receptor beta chains below, sequenced in a study of beta chain features in type 1 diabetes. Study-wide points: Among all four CD4+ subsets, Type 1 diabetes patients had TCRB CDR3s that were moderately but significantly shorter.

Of the isolated RNA, all was reverse transcribed, and so the sequenced material was expressed TCRB transcripts. The repertoire was sequenced with immunoSEQ multiplex PCR; TCRdb's copy has only in-frame clones and lacks some. The sample has nearly 700,000 clones, about an eighth seen once; the top ten hold approximately 0.022%. The antigens of these receptors remain unknown. Sample: naive CD4+ T cells from blood. The receptors originated from a young man with type 1 diabetes.

This clone was seen more than once but under ten times. The rearrangement joins TRBV29-1 to TRBJ2-1; D unclear. The V end was cut by 6 bases, the J end by 3 bases, with 6 bases between. Per the germline V gene, CDR1 is SQVTM and CDR2 is ANQGSEA. The CDR3 spans 11 residues. CDR3 nucleotides: TGCAGCGTGGCACTCTACAATGAGCAGTTCTTC. It codes for CSVALYNEQFF.

The V gene is TRBV6-4, the J gene TRBJ2-7, with D perhaps TRBD2 (6 bases). Trimming stripped 3 bases from V and 0 bases from J, with 12 bases between. The germline gives CDR1 MRHNA, CDR2 SNTAGT. The CDR3 totals 15 residues. CDR3 protein: CASSEFGGSSYEQYF. DNA for the CDR3: TGTGCCAGCAGTGAGTTTGGGGGGAGCTCCTACGAGCAGTACTTC.

This chain uses TRBV6-1 with TRBJ2-1; D could derive from TRBD1 or TRBD2 (6 bases each). CDR1 MNHNS and CDR2 SASEGT come from the germline V gene. V was clipped by 4 bases and J by 5 bases, with 18 bases between them. The CDR3 length is 16 residues. The CDR3 nucleotides are TGTGCCAGCAGTGCGCCCTCGGGGGCTGGACACAATGAGCAGTTCTTC. It yields the protein CASSAPSGAGHNEQFF.

The chain combines TRBV6-5 with TRBJ2-7; 7 bases line up with TRBD1. CDR3 length: 14 residues. With 5 bases clipped from V and 3 bases from J, the junction kept 7 bases outside the gene matches. The germline CDR1 and CDR2 sequences are MNHEY and SVGAGI. CDR3 protein: CASSRQPGGYEQYF. CDR3 DNA sequence: TGTGCCAGCAGTAGACAACCAGGGGGCTACGAGCAGTACTTC.

This clone has only a few counts. This chain connects TRBV14 to TRBJ2-5, with D hard to call. Germline CDR1 and CDR2: SGHDN and FVKESK. CDR3 length: 11 amino acids. V dropped 4 bases and J dropped 5 bases, with 5 bases sitting between them. CDR3 sequence: CASSLGETQYF. The CDR3 DNA sequence: TGTGCCAGCAGCCTCGGGGAGACCCAGTACTTC.